This TCR beta chain emerged from a study of human T cells and chemical hapten exposure. V lost 4 bases, J lost 7 bases, and 9 bases stayed unmatched. CDR3 length: 16 residues. CDR1 and CDR2 (germline): LGHNA, YNFKEQ. Indicated time point: pre-sensitization, week 0. Described treatment: therapeutic diphenylcyclopropenone sensitization with weekly scalp DPC. Each CDR3 protein is one row after TCRdb ran MiXCR on the RACE reads. The sample yields a few hundred thousand distinct CDR3 sequences, 4.5% to 5.5% seen once. The genes are TRBV4-2 and TRBJ2-2, with 10 positions matching TRBD2. The source of this sequence is a woman aged 18-29 years with alopecia areata. Some clones in this sample may be carry-over from other donors' samples. The sequenced sample was whole blood, obtained in connection with sensitization to the hapten diphenylcyclopropenone (DPC). CDR3 amino acids: CASSRASGGDGGELFF. The CDR3, as DNA: TGTGCCAGCAGCCGGGCTAGCGGGGGTGACGGCGGGGAGCTGTTTTTT.